The TCR beta chain under discussion was sequenced for a study of a mutant IDH1 vaccine in newly diagnosed glioma. The overall study: Sex among treated patients split about 60% male, approximately 40% female; mean age was about 43 years. Study-wide points: Vaccine-induced immune responses were detected in roughly 93% of patients.

The CDR3 covers 15 residues. Trimming took 0 bases from V and 7 from J; bases not matched to a gene: 7. Germline loops: CDR1 SGHNT, CDR2 YYREEE (reference sequence). As for time point: week 11, during vaccination. With topical imiquimod, each dose of the vaccine consisted of 300 ug of mutant IDH1 20-mer peptide. Comment on this clone: No antigen is known for it.

The assay was immunoSEQ multiplex PCR, and TCRdb's table has in-frame clones only and misses some. In the table there are around 130,000 clones, about 82% of which are singletons. The sequence was collected from a man in his forties with glioma. The chain carries TRBV5-4 and TRBJ2-1; 7 bases map to TRBD2. The sample was PBMCs, taken from a glioma patient whose treatment included an IDH1 peptide vaccine. The DNA of the CDR3 is TGTGCCAGCAGCTTGGGTCTAGCGGAAGAGAATGAGCAGTTCTTC. Translated: CASSLGLAEENEQFF.